Below, one T cell receptor (beta chain) is given with its context. Its target is unknown. Only in-frame clones appear in the TCRdb table, and some are missing; sequencing was by immunoSEQ multiplex PCR. The repertoire consists of under 150,000 clones, with 88% occurring once and the leading ten covering about 3.5%. The data derive from a study of T cell responses to AZD1222 COVID-19 vaccine. Study details: Researchers grouped second doses given at about 4 or about 12 weeks into one pool.

Trimming at V came to 0 bases and at J to 5 bases, leaving 18 bases not matched to a gene. Per germline, CDR1 LGHDT and CDR2 YNNKEL (reference sequence). This CDR3 region has 21 residues. Study findings and constraints: Females made up more of the donors, who were largely white British, and clonal diversity may have come out too low. Spike-wide vaccine-associated CD4 TCRs dominated at 160-218 and 743-854. The breadth and depth of Spike-specific TCRs increased once two AZD1222 doses had been given.

This TCR came from an adult in good health. The chain joins TRBV3-1 (or the pseudogene TRBV3-2) to TRBJ1-6, with 8 bases matching TRBD1. Sample: peripheral blood, taken on day 0 of AZD1222 vaccination. CDR3 protein: CASSQDDDRGTVLGDNSPLHF. CDR3 sequence (DNA): TGTGCCAGCAGCCAAGATGACGACAGGGGAACAGTTTTGGGCGATAATTCACCCCTCCACTTT.